This T cell receptor (beta chain) was sequenced during a study of blood T cell repertoires in COVID-19. Looking at the study overall: Researchers got acute and convalescent COVID-19 samples from the United States, Italy and Spain.

Looked up from germline, CDR1 is SEHNR and CDR2 is FQNEAQ (reference sequence). The germline V and J ends were trimmed by 10 bases and 0 bases, with 13 bases remaining between them. The CDR3 loop spans 13 amino acids. Study processing details: Counts of nucleated cells, estimated from reference gene primer amplification, were obtained. Some clones are missing from TCRdb's copy, which holds only in-frame ones; the method was immunoSEQ multiplex PCR. That table supplies the V and J calls and clone size; D and trimming were determined from the DNA. The sample has about 180,000 clones, roughly four fifths seen once.

This TCR was sampled from a human donor in a cohort sampled during active COVID-19. The sequenced material came from peripheral blood. The chain carries TRBV7-9 and TRBJ2-7, with a weak D call TRBD1 (6 bases). The CDR3 region is CATLGGDSYEQYF. CDR3 nucleotide sequence: TGTGCCACCTTAGGGGGTGACTCCTACGAGCAGTACTTC.